These 6 T cell receptor beta chains came from one sample sequenced in a study of molecular identifiers for immune sequencing clone quantification. TCRdb recomputed calls from the PCR reads with MiXCR, one row per CDR3 protein. In the table there are fewer than 350,000 distinct CDR3 sequences, 24% of which are singletons. Sequences were obtained from naive CD8+ T cells from blood, with Jurkat cell RNA spiked in. Subset in this sample: FACS-sorted CD8+CD4-CCR7+CD45RA+ naive T cells. The receptors derive from a human donor in good health. Some libraries in this study had Jurkat cell RNA spiked in.

This clonotype has ten or more counts. The chain combines TRBV7-2 with TRBJ2-1; D is ambiguous. With 2 bases removed from V and 6 bases from J, the gap between germline ends came to 5 bases. The CDR3 has 12 residues. In germline, CDR1 is SGHTA, CDR2 FQGNSA. The CDR3 is CASSLNFNEQFF. CDR3 nucleotides: TGTGCCAGCAGCTTAAATTTCAATGAGCAGTTCTTC. The whole variable domain, remainder taken from reference TRBV7-2 and TRBJ2-1, is GAGVSQSPSNKVTEKGKDVELRCDPISGHTALYWYRQSLGQGLEFLIYFQGNSAPDKSGLPSDRFSAERTGGSVSTLTIQRTQQEDSAVYLCASSLNFNEQFFGPGTRLTVL.

Only a few counts were recorded for this clonotype. The J gene is TRBJ2-7, the V gene TRBV5-1; D is perhaps TRBD1 (5 bases). In germline, CDR1 is SGHRS, CDR2 YFSETQ. V gave up 4 bases and J gave up 3 bases, with 14 bases separating them. The CDR3 totals 14 residues. CDR3 DNA sequence: TGCGCCAGCAGCGACGGACATACAAACTACGAGCAGTACTTC. Translating gives CASSDGHTNYEQYF.

This clonotype was picked up a small number of times. The J gene is TRBJ2-3, the V gene TRBV19, with D perhaps matching TRBD2 (5 bases). Trimming cost V 9 bases and J 4 bases, with 29 bases left between them. Germline V gives CDR1 LNHDA, CDR2 SQIVND (reference sequence). The CDR3 spans 18 residues. The CDR3: CASSLQSSGLRTPDTQYF. For the CDR3, the DNA is TGTGCCAGCAGCCTTCAGTCGTCTGGACTGCGAACTCCAGATACGCAGTATTTT. Full variable domain (rest looked up from reference TRBV19 and TRBJ2-3): DGGITQSPKYLFRKEGQNVTLSCEQNLNHDAMYWYRQDPGQGLRLIYYSQIVNDFQKGDIAEGYSVSREKKESFPLTVTSAQKNPTAFYLCASSLQSSGLRTPDTQYFGPGTRLTVL.

The genes are TRBV11-2 and TRBJ2-1; 10 nucleotides line up with TRBD2. The CDR3 is made up of 18 amino acids. The V gene's germline CDR1 is SGHAT and CDR2 FQNNGV. Unmatched junction bases numbered 10, after V lost 5 bases and J lost 0 bases. CDR3 DNA sequence: TGTGCCAGCAGCCCCTGGCCTAGCGGGGGTAGCTCCTACAATGAGCAGTTCTTC. Translated, it gives CASSPWPSGGSSYNEQFF.

This clonotype showed up just a few times. The rearrangement links TRBV12-3 or TRBV12-4 to TRBJ2-1, with D hard to call. The CDR3 length is 15 residues. V lost 5 bases and J 2 bases, leaving 13 bases between the germline ends. The CDR3 sequence: CASSLQVGAYNEQFF. The CDR3 DNA reads as TGTGCCAGCAGTCTTCAGGTAGGAGCCTACAATGAGCAGTTCTTC.

A word on this clonotype: A much bigger clone sits one base away, suggesting this may be a read error. The V and J genes are TRBV5-1 and TRBJ2-1; tentatively, D is TRBD1 or TRBD2 (6 bases each). This CDR3 contains 15 residues. Germline V CDR1 and CDR2: SGHRS, YFSETQ. This CDR3 reads CAGSPRGGFYNEQFF. The CDR3 DNA sequence: TGCGCCGGCAGCCCGAGAGGGGGGTTTTACAATGAGCAGTTCTTC.